The T cell receptor beta chain described here comes from a study of blood T cell repertoires in COVID-19. Study summary: Some COVID-19 samples were acute and others convalescent; all came from the United States, Italy and Spain. Sources were T cells, B-cell-depleted T cells, or PBMCs; the material itself was cDNA or gDNA.

In the original workflow: From reference gene primer amplification, estimates of nucleated cell counts were derived. The protocol was immunoSEQ multiplex PCR, while the TCRdb copy is restricted to in-frame clones and leaves out a portion. D and trimming were read from the DNA, whereas the V and J calls and clone size are those reported in that table. The sample lists about 310,000 clones, more than 85% seen once, with 1.3% in the top ten. The CDR3 length is 14 residues. Trimming pared 3 bases from V and 4 bases from J, leaving 12 bases between. Germline values: CDR1 LGHDT, CDR2 YNNKEL (reference sequence).

The sequence was obtained from a man in his 70s with acute or convalescent COVID-19. This chain uses TRBV3-1 (or the pseudogene TRBV3-2) with TRBJ1-1; D possibly corresponds to TRBD1 (6 bases). Sequencing was performed on peripheral blood. DNA for the CDR3: TGTGCCAGCAGCCAGCGGGGGGGCACCACTGAAGCTTTCTTT. Protein sequence: CASSQRGGTTEAFF.